This entry features one T cell receptor beta chain sequence. Reverse transcription used roughly 0.5 to 1 ug RNA and random hexamers. By means of immunoSEQ multiplex PCR, TCR beta CDR3 spanning 54 Vbeta and 13 Jbeta underwent amplification. Each CDR3 protein gets one entry after TCRdb re-called the immunoSEQ multiplex PCR reads with MiXCR. The sample has some 95,000 distinct CDR3 sequences, over 85% seen once. TCR beta sequencing covered blood CD8+ and CD4+ T cells. Matched for age and sex, the controls were healthy donors. TEMRA cells were enriched by FACS, while CD8+ and CD4+ T cells were obtained through a negative isolation that was performed magnetically. The data stem from a study of CD8 T cells in Susac syndrome. This receptor was taken from a human donor in good health. The material sequenced was CD8+ T cells from PBMCs.

CDR3 sequence reads: CSVEDQRDTQYF. The CDR3 nucleotides read TGCAGCGTTGAAGATCAGCGGGATACGCAGTATTTT. The V gene is TRBV29-1, the J gene TRBJ2-3, with a tentative D call TRBD2 (5 bases). This CDR3 contains 12 residues. Trimming stripped 0 bases from V and 6 bases from J, with 7 bases between. Germline V CDR1 and CDR2: SQVTM, ANQGSEA.